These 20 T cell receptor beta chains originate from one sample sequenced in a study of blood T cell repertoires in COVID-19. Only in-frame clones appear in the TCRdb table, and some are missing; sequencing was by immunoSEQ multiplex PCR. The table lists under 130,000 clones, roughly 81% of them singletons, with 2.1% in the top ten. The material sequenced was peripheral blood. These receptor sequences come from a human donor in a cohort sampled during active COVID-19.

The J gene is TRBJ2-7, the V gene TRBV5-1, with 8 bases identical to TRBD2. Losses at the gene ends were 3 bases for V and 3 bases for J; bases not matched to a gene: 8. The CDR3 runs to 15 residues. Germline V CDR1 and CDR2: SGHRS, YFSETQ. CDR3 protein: CASSWGLVNIYEQYF. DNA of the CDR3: TGCGCCAGCAGCTGGGGACTAGTGAATATCTACGAGCAGTACTTC. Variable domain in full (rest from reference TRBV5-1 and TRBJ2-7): KAGVTQTPRYLIKTRGQQVTLSCSPISGHRSVSWYQQTPGQGLQFLFEYFSETQRNKGNFPGRFSGRQFSNSRSEMNVSTLELGDSALYLCASSWGLVNIYEQYFGPGTRLTVT.

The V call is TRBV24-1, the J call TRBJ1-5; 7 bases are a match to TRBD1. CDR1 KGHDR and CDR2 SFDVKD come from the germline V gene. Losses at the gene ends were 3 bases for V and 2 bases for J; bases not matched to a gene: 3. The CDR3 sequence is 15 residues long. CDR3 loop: CATSDPQGGNQPQHF. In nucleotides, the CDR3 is TGTGCCACCAGTGATCCGCAGGGGGGCAATCAGCCCCAGCATTTT.

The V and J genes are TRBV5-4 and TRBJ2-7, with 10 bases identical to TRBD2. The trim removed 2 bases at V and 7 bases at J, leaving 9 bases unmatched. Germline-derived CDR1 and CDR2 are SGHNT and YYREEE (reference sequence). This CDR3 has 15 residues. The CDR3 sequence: CASSFDPAGGYEQYF. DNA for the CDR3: TGTGCCAGCAGCTTCGACCCAGCGGGGGGGTATGAGCAGTACTTC.

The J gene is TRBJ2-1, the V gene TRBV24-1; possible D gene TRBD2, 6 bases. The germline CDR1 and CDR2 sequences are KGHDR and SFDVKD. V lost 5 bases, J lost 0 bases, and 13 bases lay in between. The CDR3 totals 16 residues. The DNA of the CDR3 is TGTGCCACCAGTGGGTCTAGCGCCGGCTCCTACAATGAGCAGTTCTTC. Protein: CATSGSSAGSYNEQFF.

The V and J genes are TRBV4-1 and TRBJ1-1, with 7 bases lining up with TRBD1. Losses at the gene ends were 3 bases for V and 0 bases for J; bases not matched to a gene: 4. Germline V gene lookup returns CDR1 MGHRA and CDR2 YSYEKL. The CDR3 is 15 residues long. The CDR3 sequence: CASSHLQGLNTEAFF. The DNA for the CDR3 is TGCGCCAGCAGCCACCTACAGGGGCTGAACACTGAAGCTTTCTTT.

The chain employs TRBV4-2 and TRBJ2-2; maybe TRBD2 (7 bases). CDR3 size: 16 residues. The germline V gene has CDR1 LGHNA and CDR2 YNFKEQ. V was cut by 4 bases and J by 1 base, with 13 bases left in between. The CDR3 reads CASSPLGGLNTGELFF. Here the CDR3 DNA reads TGTGCCAGCAGCCCCTTGGGGGGGCTGAACACCGGGGAGCTGTTTTTT.

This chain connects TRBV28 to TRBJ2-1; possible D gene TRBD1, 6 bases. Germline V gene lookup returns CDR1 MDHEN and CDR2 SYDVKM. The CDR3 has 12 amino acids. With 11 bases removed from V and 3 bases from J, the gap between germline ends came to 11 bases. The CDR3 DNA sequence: TGTGCCTATCAGGACAGCTACAATGAGCAGTTCTTC. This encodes CAYQDSYNEQFF. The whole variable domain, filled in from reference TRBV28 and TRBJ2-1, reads DVKVTQSSRYLVKRTGEKVFLECVQDMDHENMFWYRQDPGLGLRLIYFSYDVKMKEKGDIPEGYSVSREKKERFSLILESASTNQTSMYLCAYQDSYNEQFFGPGTRLTVL.

CDR3 in amino acids: CASSQEERLGTIYF. The CDR3 nucleotides read TGCGCCAGCAGCCAAGAGGAGCGGCTAGGCACCATATATTTT. V gene TRBV4-1 combines with J gene TRBJ1-3; D gene ambiguous. V shed 0 bases and J shed 9 bases, with 12 bases lying between them. The CDR3 extends over 14 amino acids. Germline V gene sequence: CDR1 MGHRA, CDR2 YSYEKL.

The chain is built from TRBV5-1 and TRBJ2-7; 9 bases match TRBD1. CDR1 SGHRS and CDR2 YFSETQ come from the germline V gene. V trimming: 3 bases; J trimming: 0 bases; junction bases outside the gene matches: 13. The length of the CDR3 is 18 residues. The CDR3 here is CASSSIPTSQGASYEQYF. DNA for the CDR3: TGCGCCAGCAGCTCCATACCCACGTCACAGGGGGCCTCCTACGAGCAGTACTTC.

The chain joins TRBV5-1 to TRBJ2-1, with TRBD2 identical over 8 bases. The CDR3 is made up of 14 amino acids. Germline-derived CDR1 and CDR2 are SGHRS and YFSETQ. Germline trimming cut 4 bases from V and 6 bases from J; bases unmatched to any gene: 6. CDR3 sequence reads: CASSRTSGGNEQFF. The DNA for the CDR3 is TGCGCCAGCAGCCGTACTAGCGGCGGCAATGAGCAGTTCTTC.

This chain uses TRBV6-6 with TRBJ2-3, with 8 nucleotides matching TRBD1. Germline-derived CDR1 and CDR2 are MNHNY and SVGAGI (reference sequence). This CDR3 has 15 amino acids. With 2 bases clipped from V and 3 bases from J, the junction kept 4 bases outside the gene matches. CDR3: CASSYGQGVTDTQYF. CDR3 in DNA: TGTGCCAGCAGTTACGGACAGGGTGTTACAGATACGCAGTATTTT.

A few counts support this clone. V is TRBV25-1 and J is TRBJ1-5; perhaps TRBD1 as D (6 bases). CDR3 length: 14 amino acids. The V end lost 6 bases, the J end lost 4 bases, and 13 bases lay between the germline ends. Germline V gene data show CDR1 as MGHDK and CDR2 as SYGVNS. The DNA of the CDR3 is TGTGCCAGCAGGGAGACAGGTATGAATCAGCCCCAGCATTTT. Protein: CASRETGMNQPQHF.

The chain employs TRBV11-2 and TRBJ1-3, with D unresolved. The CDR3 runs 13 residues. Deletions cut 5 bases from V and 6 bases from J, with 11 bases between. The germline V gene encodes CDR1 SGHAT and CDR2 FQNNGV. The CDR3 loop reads CASSEQVSNTIYF. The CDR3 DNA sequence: TGTGCCAGCAGCGAGCAAGTATCAAACACCATATATTTT.

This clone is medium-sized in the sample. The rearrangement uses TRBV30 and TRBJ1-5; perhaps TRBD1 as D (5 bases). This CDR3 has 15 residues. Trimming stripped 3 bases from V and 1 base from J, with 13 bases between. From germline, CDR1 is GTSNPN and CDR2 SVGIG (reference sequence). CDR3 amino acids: CAWSLGATSNQPQHF. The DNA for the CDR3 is TGTGCCTGGAGCTTAGGGGCTACAAGCAATCAGCCCCAGCATTTT.

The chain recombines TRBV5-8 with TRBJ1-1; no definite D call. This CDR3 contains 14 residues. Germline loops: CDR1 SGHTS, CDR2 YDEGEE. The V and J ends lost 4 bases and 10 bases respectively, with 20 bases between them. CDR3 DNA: TGTGCCAGCAGCCCAGTGGACTCGGTCTTAGGAGCTTTCTTT. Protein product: CASSPVDSVLGAFF.

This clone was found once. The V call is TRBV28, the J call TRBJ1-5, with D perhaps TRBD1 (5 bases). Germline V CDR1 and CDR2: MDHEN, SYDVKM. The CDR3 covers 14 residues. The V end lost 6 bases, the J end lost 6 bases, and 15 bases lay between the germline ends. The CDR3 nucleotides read TGTGCCAGCAGCAACTCCATTAGGGGTCAGCCCCAGCATTTT. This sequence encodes CASSNSIRGQPQHF.

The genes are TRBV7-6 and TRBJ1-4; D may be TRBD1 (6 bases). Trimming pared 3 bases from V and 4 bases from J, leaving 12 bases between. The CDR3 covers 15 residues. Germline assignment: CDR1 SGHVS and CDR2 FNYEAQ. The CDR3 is CASSLGASRNEKLFF. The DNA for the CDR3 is TGTGCCAGCAGCTTGGGGGCGAGCCGTAATGAAAAACTGTTTTTT.

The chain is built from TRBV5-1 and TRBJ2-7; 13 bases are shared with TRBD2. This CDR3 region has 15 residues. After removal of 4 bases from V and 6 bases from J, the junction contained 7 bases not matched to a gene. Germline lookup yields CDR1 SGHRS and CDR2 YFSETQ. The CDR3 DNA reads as TGCGCCAGCAGCACCCGGACTAGCGGGAGTGGCGAGCAGTACTTC. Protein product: CASSTRTSGSGEQYF.

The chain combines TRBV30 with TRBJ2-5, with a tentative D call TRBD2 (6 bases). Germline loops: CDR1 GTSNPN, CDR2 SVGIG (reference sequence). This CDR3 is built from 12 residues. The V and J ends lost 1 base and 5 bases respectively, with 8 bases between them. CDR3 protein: CAWSGGDETQYF. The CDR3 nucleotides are TGTGCCTGGAGTGGCGGGGACGAGACCCAGTACTTC.

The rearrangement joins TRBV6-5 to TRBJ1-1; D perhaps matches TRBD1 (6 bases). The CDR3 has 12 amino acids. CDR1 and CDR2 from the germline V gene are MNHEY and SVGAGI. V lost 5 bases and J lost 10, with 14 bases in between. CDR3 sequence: CASSPGRGGAFF. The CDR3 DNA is TGTGCCAGCAGTCCAGGCAGAGGGGGAGCTTTCTTT.